This record concerns one TCR beta chain sequence. The antigen is unknown. These data are taken from a study of blood T cells in healthy people across ages. Study-wide points: While age rose, TCR beta diversity per million T cells dropped in a roughly linear way. As naive T cell percentage varied, TCR beta diversity correlated strongly with it.

Trimming took off 9 bases at V and 5 bases at J, with 17 bases between the two ends. The CDR3 has 13 amino acids. Germline CDR1 and CDR2: LNHNV and YYDKDF (reference sequence). Each sample yielded at least 5.5 micrograms of PBMC total RNA. Next came a second PCR, run for roughly 6 to 11 cycles, which used a sample-barcoded 5' primer along with a J-beta primer mix. TCRdb re-called the 5' RACE reads with MiXCR, one entry per CDR3 protein. The sample shows approximately 800,000 distinct CDR3 sequences, roughly 50% of them seen only once. V usage is TRBV15 and J usage is TRBJ2-7; D possibly corresponds to TRBD1 (5 bases). The sequenced material came from blood. The receptor's source is a man aged 25 to 40 in good health. CDR3 protein: CATQVKYGDEQYF. CDR3 coding DNA: TGTGCCACACAGGTCAAGTATGGGGACGAGCAGTACTTC.